The clone carrying this T cell receptor beta chain is a singleton in its sample. Its antigen remains unidentified. This sample was included in a study of shared clonotypes between healthy human individuals. The study, taken as a whole, reports: Clonotypes which were not shared had lower generation probabilities than clonotypes that all four donors shared. Incomplete sequencing of sorted subsets was indicated by rarefaction despite large depth.

V lost 7 bases to trimming and J lost 0 bases; unmatched junction nucleotides: 6. The CDR3 totals 15 residues. Per germline, CDR1 MNHNS and CDR2 SASEGT. Repertoires were generated with immunoSEQ multiplex PCR, while TCRdb's copy carries only in-frame clones and drops some. This table has some 2,100,000 clones, around 95% appearing once. The rearrangement joins TRBV6-1 to TRBJ1-3, with 7 positions matching TRBD1. The specimen was naive CD4+ T cells sorted from blood. Subset given: CD45RA+ positively selected. This receptor was identified in a man between 18 and 29 years old in good health. For the CDR3, the DNA is TGTGCCAGCACGGACAGGAGTTTCTCTGGAAACACCATATATTTT. Protein product: CASTDRSFSGNTIYF.